Described below is a single TCR beta chain sequence and its context. The V end lost 3 bases, the J end lost 5 bases, and 10 bases lay between the germline ends. From germline, CDR1 is WNHNN and CDR2 SYGVQD (reference sequence). The CDR3 length is 13 residues. This entry is derived from a study of T cells in Graves' hyperthyroidism and ophthalmopathy. Study-wide context: Initial diagnosis, before any treatment, was when peripheral blood was collected.

Researchers took RNA transcripts and amplified the TCR beta CDR3 regions from them. A set of HTBI primers served as the primers for a first-round RT-PCR of the TCR CDR3. TCRdb itself ran the multiplex PCR reads through MiXCR, one entry per CDR3 protein. This sample yields around 700,000 distinct CDR3 sequences, of which around 19% are seen a single time; roughly 17% belongs to the top ten. The material sequenced was blood. V gene TRBV10-1 combines with J gene TRBJ2-5; no definite D call. The receptor was derived from a woman aged 50 to 60 with Graves' hyperthyroidism that later progressed to Graves' ophthalmopathy. DNA of the CDR3: TGCGCCAGCAGTGACCCAGACCGCGAGACCCAGTACTTC. This translates into CASSDPDRETQYF.